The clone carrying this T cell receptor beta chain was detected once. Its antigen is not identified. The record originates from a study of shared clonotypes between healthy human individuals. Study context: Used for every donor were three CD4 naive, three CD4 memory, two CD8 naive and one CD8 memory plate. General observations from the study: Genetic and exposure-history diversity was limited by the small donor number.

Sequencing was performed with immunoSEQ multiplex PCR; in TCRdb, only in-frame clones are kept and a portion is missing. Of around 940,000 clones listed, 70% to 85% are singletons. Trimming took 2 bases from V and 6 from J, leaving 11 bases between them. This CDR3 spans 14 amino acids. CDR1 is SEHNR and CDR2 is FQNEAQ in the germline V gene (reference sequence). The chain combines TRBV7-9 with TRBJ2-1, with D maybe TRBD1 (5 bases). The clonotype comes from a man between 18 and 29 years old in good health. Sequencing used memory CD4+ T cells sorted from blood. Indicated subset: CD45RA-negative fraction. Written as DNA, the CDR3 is TGTGCCAGCAGCTTAACGGCAGGGCGCAATGAGCAGTTCTTC. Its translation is CASSLTAGRNEQFF.